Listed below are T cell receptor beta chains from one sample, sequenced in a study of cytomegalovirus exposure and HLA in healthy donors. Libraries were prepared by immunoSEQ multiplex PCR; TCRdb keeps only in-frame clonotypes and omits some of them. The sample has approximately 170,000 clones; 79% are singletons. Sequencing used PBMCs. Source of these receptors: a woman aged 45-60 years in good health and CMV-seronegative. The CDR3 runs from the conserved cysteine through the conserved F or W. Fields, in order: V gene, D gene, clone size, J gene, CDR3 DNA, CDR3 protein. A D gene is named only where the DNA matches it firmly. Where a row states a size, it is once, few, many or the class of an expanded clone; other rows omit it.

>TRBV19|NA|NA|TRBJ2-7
TGTGCCAGTAGTATAGGACTAGTGGGAGCCTACGAGCAGTACTTC
CASSIGLVGAYEQYF
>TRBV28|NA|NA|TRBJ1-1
TGTGCCAGCAGTCCTACGGTTACGGACACTGAAGCTTTCTTT
CASSPTVTDTEAFF
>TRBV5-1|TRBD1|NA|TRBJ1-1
TGCGCCAGCAGCGCGGGACAGGGGGCAACGTTAAACACTGAAGCTTTCTTT
CASSAGQGATLNTEAFF
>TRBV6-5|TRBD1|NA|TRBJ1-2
TGTGCCAGCAGTTCAAGGGACAGCTATGGCTACACCTTC
CASSSRDSYGYTF
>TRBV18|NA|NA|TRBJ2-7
TGTGCCAGCTCACCAACAGGCTTCGAGCAGTACTTC
CASSPTGFEQYF
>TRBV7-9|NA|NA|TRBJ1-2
TGTGCCAGCAGCCCCGGCTCCAGGGCCCACTATGGCTACACCTTC
CASSPGSRAHYGYTF
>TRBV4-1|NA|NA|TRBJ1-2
TGCGCCAGCAGCCAAGACGCGGGCAGATTCTTCTATGGCTACACCTTC
CASSQDAGRFFYGYTF
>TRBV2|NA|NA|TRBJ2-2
TGTGCCAGCAGGGACTCTTCGAGGAACACCGGGGAGCTGTTTTTT
CASRDSSRNTGELFF
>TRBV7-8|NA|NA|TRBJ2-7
TGTGCCAGCAGCTTAGCCGACTACGTCGGGCGATACGAGCAGTACTTC
CASSLADYVGRYEQYF
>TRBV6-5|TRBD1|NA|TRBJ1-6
TGTGCCAGCAGTTACTCGGGGCAGGGGGGTTCACCCCTCCACTTT
CASSYSGQGGSPLHF
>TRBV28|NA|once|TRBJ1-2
TGTGCCAGCAGGATCCGGGGGGGCTATGGCTACACCTTC
CASRIRGGYGYTF
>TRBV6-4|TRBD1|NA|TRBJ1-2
TGTGCCAGCAGACCGGGACAGGGATTGGGTGGCTACACCTTC
CASRPGQGLGGYTF
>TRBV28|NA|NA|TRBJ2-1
TGTGCCAGCAGTTCCCTGGGCCGCAATGAGCAGTTCTTC
CASSSLGRNEQFF
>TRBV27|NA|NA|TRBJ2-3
TGTGCCAGCGGGGGGACGGGTGACCATGGCACAGATACGCAGTATTTT
CASGGTGDHGTDTQYF
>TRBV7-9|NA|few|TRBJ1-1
TGTGCCAGCAGCTTATACGGTTCGAACACTGAAGCTTTCTTT
CASSLYGSNTEAFF
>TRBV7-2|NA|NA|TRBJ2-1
TGTGCCAGCAGCCCCGCTAATCCCCTTGAGCAGTTCTTC
CASSPANPLEQFF
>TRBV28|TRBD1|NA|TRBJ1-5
TGTGCCAGCAGTTCGGACAGGAAGAACAATCAGCCCCAGCATTTT
CASSSDRKNNQPQHF
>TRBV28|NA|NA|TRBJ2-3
TGTGCCAGCAGTTTAACCGGGGTCGGCACAGATACGCAGTATTTT
CASSLTGVGTDTQYF
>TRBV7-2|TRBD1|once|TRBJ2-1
TGTGCCAGCAGCTTAGCGGGACAGGGGGAGGAGCAGTTCTTC
CASSLAGQGEEQFF
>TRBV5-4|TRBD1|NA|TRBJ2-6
TGTGCCAGCAGCCCCCGACAGGGGGCCCCTTCGGTATTGACTTTC
CASSPRQGAPSVLTF
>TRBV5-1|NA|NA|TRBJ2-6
TGCGCCAGCATTCCAAGCAGGGTGTTTCCAAGTGGGTCTGGGGCCAACGTCCTGACTTTC
CASIPSRVFPSGSGANVLTF
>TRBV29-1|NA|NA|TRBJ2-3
TGCAGCGTTGATTTGGGCGCCTCCACAGATACGCAGTATTTT
CSVDLGASTDTQYF
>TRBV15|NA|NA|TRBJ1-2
TGTGCCACCAGCAGAGATCTGGAGGGTCGGTTATCTGGCTACACCTTC
CATSRDLEGRLSGYTF
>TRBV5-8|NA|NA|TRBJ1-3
TGTGCCAGCAGCTTGTCGGTCCACTCTGGAAACACCATATATTTT
CASSLSVHSGNTIYF
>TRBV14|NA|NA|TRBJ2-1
TGTGCCAGCAGCCAAGATTCGGTAGAGGGGAGGGAGCAGTTCTTC
CASSQDSVEGREQFF
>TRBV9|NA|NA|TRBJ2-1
TGTGCCAGCAGCGTAGCCCAGGGATCCTACAATGAGCAGTTCTTC
CASSVAQGSYNEQFF
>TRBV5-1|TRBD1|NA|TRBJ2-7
TGCGCCAGCAGCTTGGCCCCTCAGGGGGTTTACGAGCAGTACTTC
CASSLAPQGVYEQYF
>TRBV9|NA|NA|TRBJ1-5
TGTGCCAGCAGCGTAGGTGAGGGGAGGAATCAGCCCCAGCATTTT
CASSVGEGRNQPQHF
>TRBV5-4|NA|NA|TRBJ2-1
TGTGCCAGCAGCCTAGTAGGTCCTAGGAACAATGAGCAGTTCTTC
CASSLVGPRNNEQFF
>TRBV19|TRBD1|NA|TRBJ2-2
TGTGCCAGTCAGGGACCGGGACAGGTAACCGGGGAGCTGTTTTTT
CASQGPGQVTGELFF
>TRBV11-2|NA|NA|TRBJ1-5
TGTGCCAGCAGCTTCCGGGGGGGAAATCAGCCCCAGCATTTT
CASSFRGGNQPQHF
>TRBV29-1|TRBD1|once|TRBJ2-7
TGCAGCGTTGAGACAGGGGCCGTACAGTACGAGCAGTACTTC
CSVETGAVQYEQYF
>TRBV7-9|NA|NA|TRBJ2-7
TGTGCCAGCACCCTAGTGCCCAGCGCATCCTACGAGCAGTACTTC
CASTLVPSASYEQYF
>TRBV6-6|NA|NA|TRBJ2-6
TGTGCCAGCAGTTACGGCCGGGCTGGGGCCAACGTCCTGACTTTC
CASSYGRAGANVLTF
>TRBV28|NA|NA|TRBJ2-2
TGTGCCAGTGTCAGTCCAAACACCGGGGAGCTGTTTTTT
CASVSPNTGELFF
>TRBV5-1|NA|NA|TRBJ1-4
TGCGCCAGCAGCTTGACGCCCAGAGGGACAACTAATGAAAAACTGTTTTTT
CASSLTPRGTTNEKLFF
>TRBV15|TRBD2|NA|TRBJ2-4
TGTGCCACCAGCAGAGATCTGGGACTAGCGGGAAACATTCAGTACTTC
CATSRDLGLAGNIQYF
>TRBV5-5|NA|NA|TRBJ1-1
TGTGCCAGCAGCTTGCAGGGTATCCCTGAAGCTTTCTTT
CASSLQGIPEAFF
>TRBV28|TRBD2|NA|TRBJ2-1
TGTGCCAGCAGTTTAGGGCTAGCGGGTAATGAGCAGTTCTTC
CASSLGLAGNEQFF
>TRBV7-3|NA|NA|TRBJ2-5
TGTGCCAGCAGCTTCAGGGCAGAAGAGACCCAGTACTTC
CASSFRAEETQYF
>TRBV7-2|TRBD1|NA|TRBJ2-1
TGTGCCAGCAGCTCGGGACAGAGGTACAATGAGCAGTTCTTC
CASSSGQRYNEQFF
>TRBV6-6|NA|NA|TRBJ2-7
TGTGCCAGCAGTTACCAGGGACAAGGCTACGAGCAGTACTTC
CASSYQGQGYEQYF
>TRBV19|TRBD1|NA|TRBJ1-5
TGTGCCAGTAGTATCCAAACAGGGGGCAGTCAGCCCCAGCATTTT
CASSIQTGGSQPQHF
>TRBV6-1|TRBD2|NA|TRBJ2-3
TGTGCCAGCAGACTTACTAGCGGGGGGGCAGATACGCAGTATTTT
CASRLTSGGADTQYF
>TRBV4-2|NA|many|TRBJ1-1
TGTGCCAGCAGCCAAGGGGATATCTTTGGACTGGCTGGTAGCTGGGGCACTGAAGCTTTCTTT
CASSQGDIFGLAGSWGTEAFF
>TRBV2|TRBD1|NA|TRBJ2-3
TGTGCCAGCAGTGGGGCAGGGGGTGCTAGCACAGATACGCAGTATTTT
CASSGAGGASTDTQYF
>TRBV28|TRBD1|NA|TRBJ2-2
TGTGCCAGCAGTTTATGGGGCGGGGGACAGGGAAGGGCCGGGGAGCTGTTTTTT
CASSLWGGGQGRAGELFF
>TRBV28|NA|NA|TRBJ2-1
TGTGCTGGGGGCGTTGGCTACAATGAGCAGTTCTTC
CAGGVGYNEQFF
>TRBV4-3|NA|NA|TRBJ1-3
TGCGCCAGCAGCCAAGCCAGGCCCCCCTCTGGAAACACCATATATTTT
CASSQARPPSGNTIYF
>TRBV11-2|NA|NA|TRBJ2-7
TGTGCCAGCAGCAAACCCGGGATCCCCTACGAGCAGTACTTC
CASSKPGIPYEQYF
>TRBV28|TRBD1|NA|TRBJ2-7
TGTGCCAGCAGCATGGGACAGGGGGTTCAGACCTACGAGCAGTACTTC
CASSMGQGVQTYEQYF
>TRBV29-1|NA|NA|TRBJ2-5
TGCAGCGCCCAGACCCCTACTACGGGGGAGACCCAGTACTTC
CSAQTPTTGETQYF
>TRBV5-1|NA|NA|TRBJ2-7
TGCGCCAGCAGTCCCGACTCCCCTGCCCTCTACGAGCAGTACTTC
CASSPDSPALYEQYF
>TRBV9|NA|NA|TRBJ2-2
TGTGCCAGCAGCGTCCGGAGCACCGGGGAGCTGTTTTTT
CASSVRSTGELFF